The 18 T cell receptor beta chains reported below all come from one sample, sequenced in a study of cytomegalovirus exposure and HLA in healthy donors. Primers for the PCR totalled 60 Vbeta and 13 Jbeta. TCRdb keeps only in-frame clones here, not all; method: immunoSEQ multiplex PCR. The sample includes roughly 80,000 clones, approximately 80% seen only once; the top ten take about 2%. Sequenced sample: PBMCs. Receptors originate from a young woman in good health and CMV-seronegative.

The chain recombines TRBV14 with TRBJ2-3; 14 nucleotides agree with TRBD2. Germline lookup yields CDR1 SGHDN and CDR2 FVKESK. V dropped 8 bases and J dropped 10; count of bases not matched to a gene: 8. CDR3 length: 14 residues. The CDR3 is CASGLAGGRRAQYF. The CDR3 nucleotides are TGTGCCAGCGGACTAGCGGGAGGTAGGAGGGCGCAGTATTTT.

This rearrangement joins TRBV6-5 to TRBJ2-3; tentatively, D is TRBD2 (6 bases). The CDR3 runs 15 residues. Per the germline V gene, CDR1 is MNHEY and CDR2 is SVGAGI. V lost 6 bases and J 4 bases, leaving 17 bases between the germline ends. The CDR3 sequence: CASRNGGVRADTQYF. DNA of the CDR3: TGTGCCAGCAGAAACGGGGGAGTCCGGGCAGATACGCAGTATTTT.

V usage is TRBV20-1 and J usage is TRBJ2-7, with TRBD1 as a possible D gene (6 bases). Germline CDR1 and CDR2: DFQATT and SNEGSKA (reference sequence). The CDR3 runs to 11 residues. V lost 8 bases to trimming and J lost 3 bases, with 11 bases between them. CDR3 nucleotide sequence: TGCAGTTTGAAAGGGGGCTACGAGCAGTACTTC. It is translated as CSLKGGYEQYF.

This clone came up a few times. V usage is TRBV10-2 and J usage is TRBJ2-1; D not certain. Between the trimmed V and J ends, which lost 0 bases and 0 bases, there was a span of 9 bases. The germline V gene encodes CDR1 WSHSY and CDR2 SAAADI. The CDR3 length is 16 residues. DNA for the CDR3: TGCGCCAGCAGTGAGTCGGGCCTCAGCTCCTACAATGAGCAGTTCTTC. This encodes CASSESGLSSYNEQFF.

The chain couples TRBV19 to TRBJ2-7; unclear D gene. This CDR3 has 13 amino acids. Germline V gives CDR1 LNHDA, CDR2 SQIVND (reference sequence). V lost 5 bases, J lost 3 bases, and 11 bases lay in between. Here the CDR3 DNA reads TGTGCCAGTAGTTCCCGAGACTTCTACGAGCAGTACTTC. Residues: CASSSRDFYEQYF.

The rearrangement links TRBV2 to TRBJ2-5; D unclear. This CDR3 has 14 residues. CDR1 SNHLY and CDR2 FYNNEI come from the germline V gene. V was clipped by 3 bases and J by 2 bases, with 10 bases between them. The CDR3 region has the DNA TGTGCCAGCAGTGATGGTTGGCGGCAAGAGACCCAGTACTTC. Translated, it gives CASSDGWRQETQYF. The full variable domain, its missing parts supplied by reference TRBV2 and TRBJ2-5, is EPEVTQTPSHQVTQMGQEVILRCVPISNHLYFYWYRQILGQKVEFLVSFYNNEISEKSEIFDDQFSVERPDGSNFTLKIRSTKLEDSAMYFCASSDGWRQETQYFGPGTRLLVL.

With regard to this clone: One end of the junction fails to match germline, which may point to a read error. The chain uses TRBV7-9 and TRBJ1-1; D gene uncertain. Germline assignment: CDR1 SEHNR and CDR2 FQNEAQ (reference sequence). This CDR3 has 13 residues. The CDR3 reads CSSSLLDGTEAFF. The CDR3 DNA follows: TGTTCCAGCAGCCTATTAGATGGCACTGAAGCTTTCTTT.

In this sample, this clone turned up a few times. DNA of the CDR3: TGTGCCAGCAGCTTGGAACAAGATGAGCAGTTCTTC. This translates into CASSLEQDEQFF. V usage is TRBV5-6 and J usage is TRBJ2-1; the D is unclear. Germline CDR1 is SGHDT and CDR2 is YYEEEE. The CDR3 covers 12 residues. Between the trimmed V and J ends, which lost 0 bases and 8 bases, there was a span of 6 bases.

J is TRBJ2-1 and V is TRBV28; 9 bases are a match to TRBD1. Germline V gene lookup returns CDR1 MDHEN and CDR2 SYDVKM. This CDR3 is built from 14 residues. Trimming cost V 8 bases and J 4 bases; bases outside gene matches: 6. For the CDR3, the DNA is TGTGCCAGCGGACCCGGGACAGGGTACAATGAGCAGTTCTTC. Translating gives CASGPGTGYNEQFF.

The rearrangement uses TRBV10-3 and TRBJ2-7; D uncertain. Germline CDR1 and CDR2: ENHRY and SYGVKD. This CDR3 has 11 residues. Trimming took off 6 bases at V and 5 bases at J, with 8 bases between the two ends. The CDR3 DNA follows: TGTGCCATCAGAGCGAACAACGAGCAGTACTTC. It encodes CAIRANNEQYF.

The V call is TRBV5-1, the J call TRBJ2-1; 11 positions match TRBD2. With V trimmed by 0 bases and J by 3 bases, 20 bases remained unmatched. This CDR3 has 22 amino acids. The germline V gene encodes CDR1 SGHRS and CDR2 YFSETQ. The CDR3 reads CASSLAYSVLGLADTNYNEQFF. CDR3 coding DNA: TGCGCCAGCAGCTTGGCTTATTCAGTTCTGGGACTAGCGGATACCAACTACAATGAGCAGTTCTTC.

The V gene is TRBV7-6, the J gene TRBJ2-5; 8 bases map to TRBD1. Trimming cost V 2 bases and J 5 bases; bases outside gene matches: 7. CDR3 length equals 15 residues. The germline CDR1 and CDR2 sequences are SGHVS and FNYEAQ. CDR3 nucleotides: TGTGCCAGCAGCTTAATGTCAGGGGGCCACGAGACCCAGTACTTC. Its translation: CASSLMSGGHETQYF.

The chain uses TRBV9 and TRBJ2-7; 8 bases are shared with TRBD2. Per germline, CDR1 SGDLS and CDR2 YYNGEE. The CDR3 runs to 14 residues. V was pared by 2 bases and J by 2 bases, with 3 bases of the junction left unmatched. The CDR3 DNA follows: TGTGCCAGCAGCGTTGGACTAGCCACCTACGAGCAGTACTTC. This codes for CASSVGLATYEQYF.

Comment on this clone: The same CDR3 can be traced to other DNA sequences in this sample. The chain is built from TRBV5-4 and TRBJ2-2, with 7 bases matching TRBD2. Germline values: CDR1 SGHNT, CDR2 YYREEE (reference sequence). With V trimmed by 0 bases and J by 3 bases, 2 bases remained unmatched. The length of the CDR3 is 15 residues. The CDR3 coding sequence is TGTGCCAGCAGCTTGGTCCTAGCGGACACCGGGGAGCTGTTTTTT. Translating gives CASSLVLADTGELFF.

The chain employs TRBV30 and TRBJ1-5; weak D call: TRBD1 (5 bases). Trimming shortened V by 1 base and J by 6 bases, and 10 bases separated the two germline ends. The V gene's germline CDR1 is GTSNPN and CDR2 SVGIG (reference sequence). The CDR3 has 13 residues. This CDR3 is CAWSGGEVQPQHF. The CDR3 bases are TGTGCCTGGAGTGGAGGGGAGGTTCAGCCCCAGCATTTT. The full variable domain, in which reference TRBV30 and TRBJ1-5 provide the parts outside the CDR3, is SQTIHQWPATLVQPVGSPLSLECTVEGTSNPNLYWYRQAAGRGLQLLFYSVGIGQISSEVPQNLSASRPQDRQFILSSKKLLLSDSGFYLCAWSGGEVQPQHFGDGTRLSIL.

The chain uses TRBV2 and TRBJ2-7; TRBD1 agrees at 11 bases. This CDR3 spans 18 amino acids. V shed 6 bases, J shed 8 bases, and the junction held 21 bases outside the gene matches. Germline V CDR1 and CDR2: SNHLY, FYNNEI. CDR3 residues: CASRTTQLGQVDRGQQYF. CDR3 coding DNA: TGTGCCAGCAGGACCACCCAACTCGGACAGGTGGACAGGGGGCAGCAGTACTTC.

DNA for the CDR3: TGTGCCAGCAGTCGAGACATGTCCAAAAACATTCAGTACTTC. Its translation is CASSRDMSKNIQYF. The chain uses TRBV28 and TRBJ2-4, with D unclear. Germline V CDR1 and CDR2: MDHEN, SYDVKM. The length of the CDR3 is 14 residues. The ends were cut back, 5 bases at V and 2 bases at J, with 10 bases in the middle.

The chain recombines TRBV28 with TRBJ2-1; TRBD1 agrees at 7 bases. Trimming took 6 bases from V and 0 from J; bases not matched to a gene: 8. This CDR3 has 16 amino acids. CDR1 is MDHEN, CDR2 SYDVKM, per germline. The CDR3 coding sequence is TGTGCCAGCAGAACGGGACAGCCAACCTCCTACAATGAGCAGTTCTTC. This gives the protein CASRTGQPTSYNEQFF.